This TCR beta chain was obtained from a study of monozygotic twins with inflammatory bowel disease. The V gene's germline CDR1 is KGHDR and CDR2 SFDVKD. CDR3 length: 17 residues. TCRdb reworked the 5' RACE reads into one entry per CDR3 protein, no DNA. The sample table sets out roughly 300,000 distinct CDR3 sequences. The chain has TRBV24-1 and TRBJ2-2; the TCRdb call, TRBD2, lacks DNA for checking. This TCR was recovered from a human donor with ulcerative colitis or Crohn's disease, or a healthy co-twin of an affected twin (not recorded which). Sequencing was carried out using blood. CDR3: CATSDSAAGVRTGELFF.